Listed here are 32 T cell receptor beta chains from one sample, sequenced in a study of T cell responses to AZD1222 COVID-19 vaccine. Method: immunoSEQ multiplex PCR; TCRdb's copy keeps in-frame clones and lacks some. The table has some 110,000 clones, around 76% seen once. The specimen comprised peripheral blood, sampled on day 0 of AZD1222 vaccination. The receptors shown here come from an adult in good health.

The V and J genes are TRBV4-2 and TRBJ2-3; D may be TRBD1 or TRBD2 (6 bases each). The CDR3 is 19 amino acids. Germline CDR1 is LGHNA and CDR2 is YNFKEQ. V was clipped by 1 base and J by 4 bases, with 24 bases between them. The DNA for the CDR3 is TGTGCCAGCAGCCAAGGGTCTAGATCCCGGGGGCGTAAGCCAGATACGCAGTATTTT. It specifies CASSQGSRSRGRKPDTQYF.

Note on this clone: One junction end disagrees with the germline gene, perhaps due to a read error. The chain is built from TRBV4-3 and TRBJ2-3; possible D gene TRBD1, 6 bases. The CDR3 is 14 amino acids. Germline assignment: CDR1 LGHNA and CDR2 YSLEER. The CDR3 region has the DNA TGCGCCAGCAGCCAGACCTTTCCGACAGGTACGCAGTATTTT. Translation: CASSQTFPTGTQYF.

The chain recombines TRBV18 with TRBJ1-1; 8 nucleotides align to TRBD1. The V and J ends lost 5 bases and 11 bases, in that order; junction bases with no gene match: 7. Germline V gene lookup returns CDR1 KGHSH and CDR2 LQKENI. The CDR3 consists of 12 residues. The CDR3 spells CASSKDRVTAFF. The CDR3 DNA is TGTGCCAGCTCAAAGGACAGGGTAACGGCTTTCTTT. Full variable domain (outside the CDR3, taken from reference TRBV18 and TRBJ1-1): NAGVMQNPRHLVRRRGQEARLRCSPMKGHSHVYWYRQLPEEGLKFMVYLQKENIIDESGMPKERFSAEFPKEGPSILRIQQVVRGDSAAYFCASSKDRVTAFFGQGTRLTVV.

The J gene is TRBJ2-7, the V gene TRBV5-1, with 12 bases that match TRBD1. Germline loops: CDR1 SGHRS, CDR2 YFSETQ. The CDR3 runs 16 residues. J lost 5 bases, V lost 1 base, and 7 bases had no gene match. The DNA of the CDR3 is TGCGCCAGCAGCTTGAAAGGGACAGGGGGCGGCGACGAGCAGTACTTC. It encodes CASSLKGTGGGDEQYF.

The rearrangement joins TRBV4-1 to TRBJ2-7, with TRBD1 matching over 11 bases. V shed 0 bases, J shed 5 bases, and the junction held 6 bases outside the gene matches. The V gene's germline CDR1 is MGHRA and CDR2 YSYEKL. The CDR3 covers 16 residues. CDR3 sequence (DNA): TGCGCCAGCAGCCAAGATACCAGGACAGGGGGCCACGAGCAGTACTTC. Protein sequence: CASSQDTRTGGHEQYF.

The chain carries TRBV5-4 and TRBJ2-3; D perhaps matches TRBD2 (5 bases). CDR3 length equals 16 residues. Trimming stripped 0 bases from V and 1 base from J, with 12 bases between. The V gene's germline CDR1 is SGHNT and CDR2 YYREEE (reference sequence). The DNA for the CDR3 is TGTGCCAGCAGCTTGGCGGGCCGGGGTCGCACAGATACGCAGTATTTT. Translated, it gives CASSLAGRGRTDTQYF.

The chain combines TRBV4-3 with TRBJ2-2; 8 bases map to TRBD1. With 0 bases clipped from V and 9 bases from J, the junction kept 3 bases outside the gene matches. The CDR3 is 14 amino acids. Germline V gives CDR1 LGHNA, CDR2 YSLEER. The CDR3 reads CASSQDQGARELFF. The CDR3 coding sequence is TGCGCCAGCAGCCAAGATCAGGGGGCCAGGGAGCTGTTTTTT.

The gene calls are TRBV7-9 and TRBJ1-1; 10 bases line up with TRBD1. V shed 2 bases, J shed 0 bases, and the junction held 6 bases outside the gene matches. The CDR3 extends over 17 amino acids. In germline, CDR1 is SEHNR, CDR2 FQNEAQ (reference sequence). CDR3 sequence (DNA): TGTGCCAGCAGCTTATTTGGGACAGGGGCTATGAACACTGAAGCTTTCTTT. Protein sequence: CASSLFGTGAMNTEAFF.

The CDR3: CASKETGAIRTTEAFF. The CDR3 nucleotides are TGTGCCAGCAAGGAAACAGGGGCCATTAGGACCACTGAAGCTTTCTTT. The rearrangement links TRBV2 to TRBJ1-1; 7 nucleotides line up with TRBD1. Trimming cost V 7 bases and J 4 bases; bases outside gene matches: 15. The CDR3 consists of 16 residues. The germline CDR1 and CDR2 sequences are SNHLY and FYNNEI.

This clone was observed once. The gene calls are TRBV28 and TRBJ2-7; D gene ambiguous. V gave up 2 bases and J gave up 5 bases, with 7 bases separating them. This CDR3 is 12 amino acids long. The germline V gene has CDR1 MDHEN and CDR2 SYDVKM. CDR3 nucleotides: TGTGCCAGCAGTTTACTTAGTAACGAGCAGTACTTC. Translated: CASSLLSNEQYF.

The chain joins TRBV7-2 to TRBJ1-3; no clear D gene. Germline-derived CDR1 and CDR2 are SGHTA and FQGNSA. CDR3 length: 15 amino acids. The ends were cut back, 6 bases at V and 3 bases at J, with 15 bases in the middle. The CDR3 region is CASRFTEVDGNTIYF. The DNA of the CDR3 is TGTGCCAGCAGGTTTACCGAGGTGGATGGAAACACCATATATTTT.

This clone has just a few counts. V gene TRBV4-3 combines with J gene TRBJ1-2; unclear D gene. Germline values: CDR1 LGHNA, CDR2 YSLEER. Trimming pared 1 base from V and 7 bases from J, leaving 13 bases between. CDR3 length equals 14 residues. The CDR3 DNA reads as TGCGCCAGCAGCCAAGTTTTAGGCAGCGGTGGCTACACCTTC. Translation: CASSQVLGSGGYTF.

The genes are TRBV7-2 and TRBJ2-5; D possibly corresponds to TRBD1 (6 bases). V was clipped by 6 bases and J by 5 bases, with 13 bases between them. Germline values: CDR1 SGHTA, CDR2 FQGNSA. The CDR3 is 13 amino acids. The CDR3 bases are TGTGCCAGCAGGGGCGGTACAGGGGAGACCCAGTACTTC. Protein: CASRGGTGETQYF.

The gene calls are TRBV19 and TRBJ2-7, with TRBD2 matching 8 bases. The CDR3 runs to 12 residues. Germline-derived CDR1 and CDR2 are LNHDA and SQIVND (reference sequence). V was clipped by 5 bases and J by 4 bases; unmatched bases: 1. The CDR3 protein is CASSPGGYEQYF. Here the CDR3 DNA reads TGTGCCAGTAGTCCGGGGGGGTACGAGCAGTACTTC.

The genes are TRBV21-1 and TRBJ2-2; the table's D call of TRBD1 was not tested on the DNA. TRBV21-1 is described as a pseudogene. CDR3 length: 15 residues. The CDR3 DNA reads as TGTGCCAGCAGCGACCTGACAGTTTGCGCCGGGGAGCTGTTTTTT. Translated, it gives CASSDLTVCAGELFF.

This chain links TRBV5-5 with TRBJ2-5; 10 nucleotides match TRBD1. This CDR3 comprises 16 residues. Trimming at V came to 4 bases and at J to 4 bases, leaving 10 bases not matched to a gene. Germline V gives CDR1 SGHKS, CDR2 YYEKEE (reference sequence). The CDR3 bases are TGTGCCAGCAGCCCGGGGACAGGGGATTTCAGAGAGACCCAGTACTTC. Protein sequence: CASSPGTGDFRETQYF.

The chain is built from TRBV16 and TRBJ2-7; no definite D call. Trimming removed 2 bases at V and 1 base at J, with 3 bases between. The germline V gene has CDR1 KGHSY and CDR2 FQNENV. The CDR3 spans 12 residues. The CDR3 sequence: CASSQVSYEQYF. The CDR3 DNA reads TGTGCCAGCAGCCAAGTTTCCTACGAGCAGTACTTC.

V and J are TRBV6-6 and TRBJ1-6; D possibly corresponds to TRBD1 (6 bases). CDR1 is MNHNY and CDR2 is SVGAGI in the germline V gene (reference sequence). The CDR3 loop spans 14 amino acids. Trimming stripped 7 bases from V and 7 bases from J, with 14 bases between. The CDR3 bases are TGTGCCAGCACTGTTACAGGGACCAATTCACCCCTCCACTTT. Residues: CASTVTGTNSPLHF.

The CDR3: CASGPGGSQPQHF. The CDR3 DNA reads as TGCGCCAGCGGCCCGGGGGGCTCTCAGCCCCAGCATTTT. The genes are TRBV10-2 and TRBJ1-5; D may be TRBD1 (6 bases). V dropped 8 bases and J dropped 6 bases, with 14 bases sitting between them. The CDR3 is made up of 13 amino acids. Germline loops: CDR1 WSHSY, CDR2 SAAADI.

Only a few counts were recorded for this clone. The rearrangement joins TRBV5-1 to TRBJ1-4, with a weak D call TRBD1 (5 bases). The CDR3 length is 15 residues. Trimming cost V 4 bases and J 2 bases, with 12 bases left between them. The V gene's germline CDR1 is SGHRS and CDR2 YFSETQ. This chain's CDR3 is CASSVGTDTNEKLFF. Here the CDR3 DNA reads TGCGCCAGCAGCGTAGGGACGGACACTAATGAAAAACTGTTTTTT.

The chain is built from TRBV20-1 and TRBJ1-5; weak D call: TRBD1 (5 bases). Germline V lookup: CDR1 DFQATT, CDR2 SNEGSKA (reference sequence). The CDR3 totals 14 residues. Deletions cut 3 bases from V and 2 bases from J, with 11 bases between. CDR3 bases: TGCAGTGCTAGTTTGGGGGGACGCAATCAGCCCCAGCATTTT. Its translation is CSASLGGRNQPQHF.

This clone appeared once. Here the CDR3 reads CASSHLGRKDTQYF. As DNA, the CDR3 is TGTGCCAGCAGCCACCTAGGGAGGAAGGATACGCAGTATTTT. This chain uses TRBV3-1 (or the pseudogene TRBV3-2) with TRBJ2-3; tentatively, D is TRBD2 (6 bases). Germline V gene lookup returns CDR1 LGHDT and CDR2 YNNKEL (reference sequence). Trimming shortened V by 3 bases and J by 6 bases, and 13 bases separated the two germline ends. The CDR3 length is 14 residues.

The rearrangement links TRBV9 to TRBJ1-6, with 7 bases fitting TRBD1. The CDR3 totals 16 residues. J lost 13 bases, V lost 4 bases, and 17 bases had no gene match. CDR1 and CDR2 from the germline V gene are SGDLS and YYNGEE. CDR3 nucleotides: TGTGCCAGCAGCTCAGGGGGAGGGTCCTCAAAACTTCCCCTCCACTTT. Its translation is CASSSGGGSSKLPLHF.

This clone came up a few times. V usage is TRBV11-3 and J usage is TRBJ2-7; 9 bases match TRBD2. Germline CDR1 SGHNT, CDR2 YENEEA. The CDR3 sequence is 17 residues long. V shed 0 bases and J 6 bases; nucleotides not matched to a gene: 12. The CDR3 DNA reads TGTGCCAGCAGCTTAGACCCTGGGGGACTAGCAAAGTTCGAGCAGTACTTC. As protein: CASSLDPGGLAKFEQYF.

This chain joins TRBV4-1 and TRBJ1-4; D is undetermined. This CDR3 has 16 amino acids. V lost 0 bases and J lost 7, with 15 bases in between. The germline CDR1 and CDR2 sequences are MGHRA and YSYEKL. CDR3 loop: CASSQETQGSREKLFF. As DNA, the CDR3 is TGCGCCAGCAGCCAAGAAACGCAAGGGTCTCGTGAAAAACTGTTTTTT.

The CDR3 here is CASSLAEGGPRNEQFF. The CDR3, as DNA: TGCGCCAGCAGCTTGGCCGAGGGGGGGCCAAGGAATGAGCAGTTCTTC. The chain carries TRBV5-1 and TRBJ2-1; a weak D match, TRBD2 (7 bases). The CDR3 has 16 amino acids. Germline V gene lookup returns CDR1 SGHRS and CDR2 YFSETQ. V was shortened by 0 bases and J by 7 bases, with 17 bases between the two germline ends.

The chain is built from TRBV27 and TRBJ2-3; no reliable D call. V was cut by 4 bases and J by 5 bases, with 10 bases left in between. Germline V lookup: CDR1 MNHEY, CDR2 SMNVEV (reference sequence). There are 13 residues in the CDR3. The CDR3 nucleotides are TGTGCCAGCAGTTACTTCTCTCGAGATACGCAGTATTTT. It yields the protein CASSYFSRDTQYF.

V and J are TRBV2 and TRBJ1-2; 10 bases line up with TRBD1. V was clipped by 4 bases and J by 8 bases; unmatched bases: 4. Germline CDR1 and CDR2: SNHLY and FYNNEI. The CDR3 is made up of 13 amino acids. As DNA, the CDR3 is TGTGCCAGCAGTGGGATGACAGGGGGCGGCTACACCTTC. Residues: CASSGMTGGGYTF.

V is TRBV6-2 or TRBV6-3 and J is TRBJ1-1; TRBD1 might be the D (6 bases). Trimming took 6 bases from V and 1 from J, leaving 9 bases between them. This CDR3 region has 13 residues. Germline CDR1 reads MNHEY; CDR2 reads SVGEGT. DNA of the CDR3: TGTGCCAGCAGCCCGACAGGGAACACTGAAGCTTTCTTT. The encoded protein is CASSPTGNTEAFF.

The V gene is TRBV5-1, the J gene TRBJ2-2, with no clear D. Germline CDR1 SGHRS, CDR2 YFSETQ. CDR3 length equals 14 residues. Trimming removed 5 bases from V and 4 bases from J, with 12 bases in between. DNA of the CDR3: TGCGCCAGCAGTCTGGGCGTCGGCACCGGGGAGCTGTTTTTT. It yields the protein CASSLGVGTGELFF.

This clone has just a few counts. The chain is built from TRBV5-6 and TRBJ1-5; no clear D. Trimming stripped 5 bases from V and 0 bases from J, with 9 bases between. CDR3 length equals 14 residues. Germline CDR1 reads SGHDT; CDR2 reads YYEEEE. The CDR3 sequence is CASSPRYSNQPQHF. The CDR3 region has the DNA TGTGCCAGCAGTCCTAGATATAGCAATCAGCCCCAGCATTTT.

The chain uses TRBV24-1 and TRBJ1-1; a possible D gene is TRBD1 (5 bases). V gave up 6 bases and J gave up 5 bases, with 12 bases separating them. CDR1 and CDR2 (germline): KGHDR, SFDVKD. This CDR3 contains 13 residues. CDR3 sequence reads: CATSQAGGTEAFF. The CDR3, as DNA: TGTGCCACCAGTCAGGCGGGGGGGACTGAAGCTTTCTTT.